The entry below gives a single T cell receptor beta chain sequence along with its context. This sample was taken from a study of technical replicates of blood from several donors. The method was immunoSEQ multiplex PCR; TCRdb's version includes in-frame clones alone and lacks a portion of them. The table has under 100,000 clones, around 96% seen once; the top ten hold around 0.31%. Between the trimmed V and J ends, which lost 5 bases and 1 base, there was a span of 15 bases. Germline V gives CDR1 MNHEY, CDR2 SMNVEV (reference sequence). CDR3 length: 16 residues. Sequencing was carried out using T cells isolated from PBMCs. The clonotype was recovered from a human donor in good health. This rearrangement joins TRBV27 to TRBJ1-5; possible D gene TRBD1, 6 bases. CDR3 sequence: CASSPSRGQSNQPQHF. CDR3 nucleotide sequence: TGTGCCAGCAGTCCTTCCAGGGGACAAAGCAATCAGCCCCAGCATTTT.